One sample yielded the 28 T cell receptor beta chains listed below, sequenced in a study of blood T cell repertoires in COVID-19. The protocol was immunoSEQ multiplex PCR, while the TCRdb copy is restricted to in-frame clones and leaves out a portion. The sample records about 480,000 clones, approximately 87% being singletons. Sequencing was done on a sample of PBMCs or T cells enriched from blood (not recorded which). The receptor source for this set is a woman aged 35 to 49 who had recovered from COVID-19.

V usage is TRBV4-3 and J usage is TRBJ2-7; TRBD2 is a possible D gene (7 bases). Per germline, CDR1 LGHNA and CDR2 YSLEER. This CDR3 is 16 amino acids long. Trimming took 0 bases from V and 0 from J, leaving 12 bases between them. This chain's CDR3 is CASSQDRRGGSYEQYF. The CDR3 DNA sequence: TGCGCCAGCAGCCAAGATCGAAGGGGGGGCTCCTACGAGCAGTACTTC.

The genes are TRBV5-6 and TRBJ1-2; maybe TRBD1 (6 bases). The V end lost 1 base, the J end lost 0 bases, and 13 bases lay between the germline ends. The CDR3 extends over 16 amino acids. Germline CDR1 reads SGHDT; CDR2 reads YYEEEE. The CDR3 spells CASSLWTANSNYGYTF. The DNA for the CDR3 is TGTGCCAGCAGCTTGTGGACAGCAAATTCTAACTATGGCTACACCTTC.

Comment on this clone: A junction end diverges from the germline sequence, so it may reflect a read error. This CDR3 is CASSLDGDTQYF. The CDR3 DNA is TGTGCCAGCAGCCTAGACGGAGATACGCAGTATTTT. This chain links TRBV11-3 with TRBJ2-3; D is ambiguous. The CDR3 length is 12 residues. Germline assignment: CDR1 SGHNT and CDR2 YENEEA.

The J gene is TRBJ2-1, the V gene TRBV6-5; no definite D call. CDR1 and CDR2 (germline): MNHEY, SVGAGI. CDR3 size: 15 residues. V dropped 6 bases and J dropped 3 bases, with 15 bases sitting between them. The DNA of the CDR3 is TGTGCCAGCAGAACGACCCTGGGCAGCTACAATGAGCAGTTCTTC. It translates to CASRTTLGSYNEQFF.

This clone was recorded only once. The chain is built from TRBV10-1 and TRBJ2-7, with D perhaps TRBD2 (5 bases). V lost 4 bases and J lost 6, with 7 bases in between. This CDR3 spans 11 amino acids. The germline V gene encodes CDR1 WNHNN and CDR2 SYGVQD (reference sequence). Written as DNA, the CDR3 is TGCGCCAGCAGTGGTGGAGGCGAGCAGTACTTC. This encodes CASSGGGEQYF.

The chain joins TRBV5-1 to TRBJ1-4, with 8 bases aligning to TRBD1. This CDR3 region has 14 residues. J gave up 4 bases and V 3 bases, and 2 bases lay outside the gene matches. CDR1 and CDR2 (germline): SGHRS, YFSETQ. The CDR3 loop is CASSSDRVNEKLFF. The CDR3 bases are TGCGCCAGCAGCTCGGACAGGGTTAATGAAAAACTGTTTTTT.

This clone was seen a single time. V is TRBV6-5 and J is TRBJ2-2; D unresolved. The CDR3 runs 12 residues. Trimming removed 6 bases from V and 6 bases from J, with 8 bases in between. From germline, CDR1 is MNHEY and CDR2 SVGAGI. The CDR3 protein is CASSSFSGELFF. CDR3 sequence (DNA): TGTGCCAGCAGCTCCTTCTCCGGGGAGCTGTTTTTT.

This clone was observed a single time. The rearrangement uses TRBV13 and TRBJ2-7; 9 positions agree with TRBD2. The CDR3 loop spans 15 amino acids. Germline loops: CDR1 PRHDT, CDR2 FYEKMQ (reference sequence). The ends lost 2 bases at V and 3 bases at J; junction bases unmatched: 5. DNA of the CDR3: TGTGCCAGCAGCTTAAGTAGCGGGGGTTTCTACGAGCAGTACTTC. Protein: CASSLSSGGFYEQYF.

CDR3 DNA sequence: TGCGCCAGCAGCTCCGGGACTAGAGCCGAGACCCAGTACTTC. Amino acid sequence: CASSSGTRAETQYF. This chain connects TRBV5-1 to TRBJ2-5, with 8 bases lining up with TRBD2. Germline CDR1 is SGHRS and CDR2 is YFSETQ. The CDR3 extends over 14 amino acids. The V segment lost 3 bases and the J segment 5 bases; nucleotides outside the gene matches: 6.

The gene calls are TRBV4-3 and TRBJ2-3; TRBD2 aligns across 8 bases. The junction had 5 bases not matched to a gene; V was cut back by 4 bases and J by 5 bases. Per the germline V gene, CDR1 is LGHNA and CDR2 is YSLEER. The CDR3 extends over 14 amino acids. This chain's CDR3 is CASSPGGAGDTQYF. In DNA form, the CDR3 reads TGCGCCAGCAGCCCCGGGGGGGCGGGAGATACGCAGTATTTT.

The chain employs TRBV27 and TRBJ2-7, with D possibly TRBD2 on 5 matching bases. V dropped 3 bases and J dropped 1 base, with 16 bases sitting between them. CDR1 and CDR2 from the germline V gene are MNHEY and SMNVEV (reference sequence). This CDR3 region has 16 residues. The DNA of the CDR3 is TGTGCCAGCAGTTTTTGGCTCGGGGATGGTTCCTACGAGCAGTACTTC. Amino acid sequence: CASSFWLGDGSYEQYF.

The chain recombines TRBV5-1 with TRBJ1-6, with 10 bases that match TRBD1. J was trimmed by 4 bases and V by 4 bases; bases with no gene match: 5. CDR1 and CDR2 (germline): SGHRS, YFSETQ. The CDR3 spans 16 residues. The CDR3 DNA reads TGCGCCAGCAGCCGGACAGGGGGTGAATATAATTCACCCCTCCACTTT. This gives the protein CASSRTGGEYNSPLHF.

The J gene is TRBJ2-1, the V gene TRBV7-9; 7 bases match TRBD1. This CDR3 has 15 amino acids. Trimming took 4 bases from V and 1 from J; bases not matched to a gene: 4. Germline V CDR1 and CDR2: SEHNR, FQNEAQ (reference sequence). This CDR3 reads CASSSGGSSYNEQFF. CDR3 in DNA: TGTGCCAGCAGCTCAGGGGGTTCGTCCTACAATGAGCAGTTCTTC.

V usage is TRBV30 and J usage is TRBJ2-5; possibly TRBD2 for D (5 bases). Germline V lookup: CDR1 GTSNPN, CDR2 SVGIG (reference sequence). CDR3 length: 14 residues. The V end lost 0 bases, the J end lost 7 bases, and 15 bases lay between the germline ends. CDR3 DNA: TGTGCCTGGAGTGTAAAGGCTAGCTTGGGGACCCAGTACTTC. Its translation: CAWSVKASLGTQYF.

In its sample, this clone was seen once. V gene TRBV7-9 combines with J gene TRBJ1-2, with TRBD1 as a possible D gene (6 bases). The V gene lost 5 bases and the J gene lost 7 bases, with 17 bases spanning the gap. In germline, CDR1 is SEHNR, CDR2 FQNEAQ (reference sequence). CDR3 size: 14 residues. The CDR3 sequence: CASSLDRTPLGYTF. In DNA form, the CDR3 reads TGTGCCAGCAGCCTGGACAGAACCCCCCTTGGCTACACCTTC.

This clone was found once. The chain couples TRBV25-1 to TRBJ1-1, with 9 bases fitting TRBD1. The germline CDR1 and CDR2 sequences are MGHDK and SYGVNS. The CDR3 contains 14 residues. The J segment lost 2 bases and the V segment lost 3 bases, leaving 1 base of the junction unmatched. Here the CDR3 reads CASSEDRGNTEAFF. DNA of the CDR3: TGTGCCAGCAGTGAGGACAGGGGAAACACTGAAGCTTTCTTT.

This chain links TRBV2 with TRBJ2-7, with 9 bases aligning to TRBD2. Looked up from germline, CDR1 is SNHLY and CDR2 is FYNNEI. This CDR3 region has 15 residues. The V gene end was trimmed by 4 bases and the J gene end by 5 bases; junction bases not matched to a gene: 9. CDR3 residues: CASSGGSGRSDEQYF. The CDR3 DNA is TGTGCCAGCAGTGGGGGTAGCGGGAGATCTGACGAGCAGTACTTC.

The V gene is TRBV27, the J gene TRBJ2-7; no clear D. The germline V gene has CDR1 MNHEY and CDR2 SMNVEV (reference sequence). V lost 4 bases, J lost 0 bases, and 7 bases lay in between. The CDR3 spans 13 residues. The CDR3, as DNA: TGTGCCAGCAGTTCCTTAAACTCCTACGAGCAGTACTTC. Amino acids: CASSSLNSYEQYF.

The V call is TRBV18, the J call TRBJ2-1, with TRBD2 matching over 7 bases. From germline, CDR1 is KGHSH and CDR2 LQKENI. This CDR3 has 17 residues. The V gene end was trimmed by 3 bases and the J gene end by 1 base; junction bases not matched to a gene: 9. The CDR3 protein is CASSPSIGEGSYNEQFF. The CDR3 DNA reads as TGTGCCAGCTCACCTTCAATAGGGGAGGGGTCCTACAATGAGCAGTTCTTC.

This chain joins TRBV20-1 and TRBJ1-2; D unresolved. There are 11 residues in the CDR3. The germline V gene encodes CDR1 DFQATT and CDR2 SNEGSKA (reference sequence). The ends were cut back, 5 bases at V and 4 bases at J, with 8 bases in the middle. The chain's CDR3 is CSALEFYGYTF. The CDR3, as DNA: TGCAGTGCTCTAGAGTTCTATGGCTACACCTTC.

V gene TRBV19 combines with J gene TRBJ1-5; D remains ambiguous. CDR1 and CDR2 from the germline V gene are LNHDA and SQIVND (reference sequence). Trimming left V 8 bases short and J 0 bases short, with 14 bases between. The CDR3 spans 15 residues. CDR3 nucleotides: TGTGCCAGTGTGATGGAGGGCCATAGCAATCAGCCCCAGCATTTT. Translation gives CASVMEGHSNQPQHF.

The gene calls are TRBV2 and TRBJ1-4; 8 positions match TRBD1. CDR3 size: 15 residues. V was clipped by 7 bases and J by 6 bases; unmatched bases: 10. Germline V gives CDR1 SNHLY, CDR2 FYNNEI. The CDR3 sequence is CASKMQGAKDEKLFF. The CDR3 DNA reads as TGTGCCAGCAAGATGCAGGGGGCCAAGGATGAAAAACTGTTTTTT.

This clone has only one observation. The chain is built from TRBV24-1 and TRBJ1-1; TRBD1 matches 7 bases. With 3 bases clipped from V and 2 bases from J, the junction kept 5 bases outside the gene matches. The germline V gene encodes CDR1 KGHDR and CDR2 SFDVKD. The CDR3 is made up of 15 amino acids. CDR3 residues: CATSDRDSANTEAFF. The CDR3 DNA follows: TGTGCCACCAGTGATCGGGACAGTGCAAACACTGAAGCTTTCTTT.

The rearrangement uses TRBV18 and TRBJ1-1; D is possibly TRBD1 (5 bases). The germline V gene encodes CDR1 KGHSH and CDR2 LQKENI. Trimming cost V 3 bases and J 6 bases, with 17 bases left between them. This CDR3 is 15 amino acids long. For the CDR3, the DNA is TGTGCCAGCTCACCTCCCGGGACTATTGAGGCTGAAGCTTTCTTT. This sequence encodes CASSPPGTIEAEAFF.

The chain has TRBV7-2 and TRBJ2-7, with 8 nucleotides matching TRBD2. V shed 1 base and J 0 bases; nucleotides not matched to a gene: 2. The CDR3 has 15 amino acids. Germline V gene data show CDR1 as SGHTA and CDR2 as FQGNSA. CDR3 in DNA: TGTGCCAGCAGCTTAGTGAGCGGGAGCTCCTACGAGCAGTACTTC. This gives the protein CASSLVSGSSYEQYF. Based on the CDR3 plus reference TRBV7-2 and TRBJ2-7, the full variable domain is GAGVSQSPSNKVTEKGKDVELRCDPISGHTALYWYRQSLGQGLEFLIYFQGNSAPDKSGLPSDRFSAERTGGSVSTLTIQRTQQEDSAVYLCASSLVSGSSYEQYFGPGTRLTVT.

This clone was detected once. The chain recombines TRBV6-5 with TRBJ1-2, with D perhaps TRBD1 (5 bases). Germline V gene data show CDR1 as MNHEY and CDR2 as SVGAGI. This CDR3 region has 15 residues. Trimming took 3 bases from V and 2 from J, leaving 13 bases between them. CDR3 loop: CASSYGEGRNYGYTF. In DNA, the CDR3 is TGTGCCAGCAGTTATGGCGAGGGGAGGAACTATGGCTACACCTTC.

The rearrangement uses TRBV6-5 and TRBJ2-3, with D uncertain. V was shortened by 0 bases and J by 1 base, with 8 bases between the two germline ends. The CDR3 is 15 residues long. CDR1 and CDR2 from the germline V gene are MNHEY and SVGAGI. Here the CDR3 reads CASSYSILRTDTQYF. CDR3 coding DNA: TGTGCCAGCAGTTACTCGATACTCCGCACAGATACGCAGTATTTT.

The chain carries TRBV28 and TRBJ1-1; perhaps TRBD1 as D (6 bases). Germline assignment: CDR1 MDHEN and CDR2 SYDVKM. The CDR3 covers 11 residues. The V gene lost 7 bases and the J gene lost 11 bases, with 14 bases spanning the gap. Written as DNA, the CDR3 is TGTGCCAGCAACCAACAGGGTTGGGCTTTCTTT. Amino acids: CASNQQGWAFF.